This T cell receptor beta chain was identified in a study of T-cell memory formation after mild COVID-19. TCRdb re-called the 5' RACE reads through MiXCR, storing one row per CDR3 protein. The table lists roughly 370,000 distinct CDR3 sequences, around a sixth of them singletons. The CDR3 runs 17 residues. The germline V gene has CDR1 DFQATT and CDR2 SNEGSKA (reference sequence). V lost 5 bases and J lost 0, with 22 bases in between. The chain links TRBV20-1 to TRBJ1-1; possibly TRBD1 for D (5 bases). The source of this sequence is a man aged 18 to 29 who had mild COVID-19 (a few samples of this study predate the infection). Cell type and time point are not known. The material sequenced was PBMCs or a T cell subset sorted from them (not recorded which). The CDR3 protein is CSAGPGTLMGLNTEAFF. CDR3 bases: TGCAGTGCTGGGCCCGGGACCCTGATGGGTTTGAACACTGAAGCTTTCTTT.